This TCR beta chain was recorded in a study of T cells in women clearing cervical HPV infection. About the research overall: Case blood drawn at lesion detection; control blood after infection cleared. Only a few women had HLA typing results available. Study-wide results and caveats: CIN3+ cases had significantly higher TCR repertoire richness than controls, but evenness did not differ.

V lost 2 bases and J lost 5, with 7 bases in between. Germline V lookup: CDR1 DFQATT, CDR2 SNEGSKA (reference sequence). The CDR3 sequence is 12 residues long. As to this clone: What it recognizes is unknown. The missing CDR3 end, 3 residues past where the read stops, is filled in from the germline J gene.

TCRdb's copy holds only in-frame clones and misses some; the assay was immunoSEQ multiplex PCR. The sample is made up of some 30,000 clones, and the top ten hold about 3.4% of it. The sample comprised blood buffy coat. The chain uses TRBV20-1 and TRBJ1-5, with D possibly TRBD1 on 6 matching bases. This sequence was found in a woman between 18 and 75 years old with a cervical HPV16 infection that either progressed to CIN3+ or cleared (not recorded which). CDR3 residues: CSARHRDQPQHF. CDR3 DNA, as far as it was read: TGCAGTGCTAGACACAGGGATCAGCCC.